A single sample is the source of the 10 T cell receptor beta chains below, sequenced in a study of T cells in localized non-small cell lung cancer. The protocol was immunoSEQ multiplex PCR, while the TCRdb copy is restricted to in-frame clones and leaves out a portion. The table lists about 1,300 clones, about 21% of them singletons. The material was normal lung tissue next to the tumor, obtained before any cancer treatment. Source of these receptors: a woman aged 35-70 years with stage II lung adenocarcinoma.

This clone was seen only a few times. The CDR3 loop reads CATSSRLASYNEQFF. The CDR3 DNA reads as TGTGCCACCAGCTCCCGACTAGCCTCCTACAATGAGCAGTTCTTC. The V and J genes are TRBV15 and TRBJ2-1; 7 nucleotides align to TRBD2. Germline V lookup: CDR1 LNHNV, CDR2 YYDKDF (reference sequence). Trimming cost V 5 bases and J 0 bases; bases outside gene matches: 4. The CDR3 consists of 15 residues. Together with reference TRBV15 and TRBJ2-1, the CDR3 gives the full variable domain: DAMVIQNPRYQVTQFGKPVTLSCSQTLNHNVMYWYQQKSSQAPKLLFHYYDKDFNNEADTPDNFQSRRPNTSFCFLDIRSPGLGDTAMYLCATSSRLASYNEQFFGPGTRLTVL.

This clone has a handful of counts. Here the CDR3 DNA reads TGTGCCAGCCATCGGAGAACAGGGGCGTGGGGAAACACCATATATTTT. Its protein product is CASHRRTGAWGNTIYF. This sequence joins TRBV19 and TRBJ1-3, with 7 positions matching TRBD1. The CDR3 is 16 residues long. V gave up 9 bases and J gave up 4 bases; unmatched junction bases: 15. The germline CDR1 and CDR2 sequences are LNHDA and SQIVND (reference sequence).

CDR3 bases: TGTGCCAGCAGCTACGGACTAGCGGGAGGGCCGGGGACCCAGTACTTC. Translating it yields CASSYGLAGGPGTQYF. The J gene is TRBJ2-5, the V gene TRBV11-3; 15 bases are a match to TRBD2. CDR1 SGHNT and CDR2 YENEEA come from the germline V gene. V lost 4 bases to trimming and J lost 7 bases; unmatched junction nucleotides: 7. The CDR3 has 16 residues.

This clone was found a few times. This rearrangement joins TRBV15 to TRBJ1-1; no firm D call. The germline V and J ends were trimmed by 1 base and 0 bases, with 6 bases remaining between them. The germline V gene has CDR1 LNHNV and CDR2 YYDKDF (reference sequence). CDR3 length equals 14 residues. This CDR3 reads CATSRGNMNTEAFF. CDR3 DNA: TGTGCCACCAGCAGAGGAAACATGAACACTGAAGCTTTCTTT.

As DNA, the CDR3 is TGTGCCAGCAGTTACTCGAGTGGGATTAATTCACCCCTCCACTTT. It yields the protein CASSYSSGINSPLHF. This chain connects TRBV6-8 to TRBJ1-6; D is undetermined. Germline values: CDR1 MNHGY, CDR2 SAAAGT. V lost 0 bases and J lost 6, with 9 bases in between. The CDR3 has 15 amino acids.

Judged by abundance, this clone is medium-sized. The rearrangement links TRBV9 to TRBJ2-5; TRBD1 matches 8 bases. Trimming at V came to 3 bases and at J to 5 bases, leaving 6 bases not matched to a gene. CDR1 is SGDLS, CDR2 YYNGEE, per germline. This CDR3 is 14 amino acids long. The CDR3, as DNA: TGTGCCAGCAGCGCCGGACAGGGATGGGAGACCCAGTACTTC. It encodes CASSAGQGWETQYF.

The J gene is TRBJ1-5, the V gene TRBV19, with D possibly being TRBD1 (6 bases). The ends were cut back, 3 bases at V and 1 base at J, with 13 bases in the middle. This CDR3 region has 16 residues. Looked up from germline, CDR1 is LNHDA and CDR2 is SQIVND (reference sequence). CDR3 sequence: CASSMGGGRSNQPQHF. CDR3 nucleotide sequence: TGTGCCAGTAGTATGGGGGGGGGCCGAAGCAATCAGCCCCAGCATTTT.

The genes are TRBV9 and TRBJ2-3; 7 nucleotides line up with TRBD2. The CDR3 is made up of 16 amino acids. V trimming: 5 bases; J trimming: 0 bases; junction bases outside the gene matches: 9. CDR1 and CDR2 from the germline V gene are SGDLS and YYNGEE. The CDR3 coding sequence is TGTGCCAGCAGTGAAAAGGCTAGCGGTAGCACAGATACGCAGTATTTT. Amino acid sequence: CASSEKASGSTDTQYF.

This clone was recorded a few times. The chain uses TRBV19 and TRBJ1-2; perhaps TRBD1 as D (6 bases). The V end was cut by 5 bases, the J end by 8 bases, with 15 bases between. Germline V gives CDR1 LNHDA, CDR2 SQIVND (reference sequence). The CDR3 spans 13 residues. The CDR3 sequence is CASSDRSFAGYTF. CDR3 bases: TGTGCCAGTAGTGACAGGAGCTTTGCCGGCTACACCTTC. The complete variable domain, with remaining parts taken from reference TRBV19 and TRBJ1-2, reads DGGITQSPKYLFRKEGQNVTLSCEQNLNHDAMYWYRQDPGQGLRLIYYSQIVNDFQKGDIAEGYSVSREKKESFPLTVTSAQKNPTAFYLCASSDRSFAGYTFGSGTRLTVV.

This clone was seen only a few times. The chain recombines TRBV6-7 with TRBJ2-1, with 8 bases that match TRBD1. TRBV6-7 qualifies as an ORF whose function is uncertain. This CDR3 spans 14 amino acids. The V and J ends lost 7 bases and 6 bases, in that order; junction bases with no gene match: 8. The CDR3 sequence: CASNRQGSFNEQFF. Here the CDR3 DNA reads TGTGCCAGCAACCGACAGGGGTCGTTCAATGAGCAGTTCTTC.